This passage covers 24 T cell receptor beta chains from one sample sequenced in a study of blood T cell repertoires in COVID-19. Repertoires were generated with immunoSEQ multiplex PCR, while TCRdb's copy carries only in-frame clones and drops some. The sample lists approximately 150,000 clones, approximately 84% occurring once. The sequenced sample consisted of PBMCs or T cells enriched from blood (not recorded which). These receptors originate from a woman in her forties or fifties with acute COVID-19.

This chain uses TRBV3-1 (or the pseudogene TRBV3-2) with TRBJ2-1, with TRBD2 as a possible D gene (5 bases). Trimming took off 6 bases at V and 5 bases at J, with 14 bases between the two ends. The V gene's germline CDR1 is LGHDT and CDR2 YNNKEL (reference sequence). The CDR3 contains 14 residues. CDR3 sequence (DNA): TGTGCCAGCAGTCCGAATGGACTTGACAATGAGCAGTTCTTC. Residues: CASSPNGLDNEQFF.

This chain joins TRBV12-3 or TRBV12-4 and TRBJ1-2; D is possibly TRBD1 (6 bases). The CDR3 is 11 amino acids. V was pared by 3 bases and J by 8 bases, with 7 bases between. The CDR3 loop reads CASSLGAGYTF. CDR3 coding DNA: TGTGCCAGCAGTTTGGGGGCCGGCTACACCTTC.

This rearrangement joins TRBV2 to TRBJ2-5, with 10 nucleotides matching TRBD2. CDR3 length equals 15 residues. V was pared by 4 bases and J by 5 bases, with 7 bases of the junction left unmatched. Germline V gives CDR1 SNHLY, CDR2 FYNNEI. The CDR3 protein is CASSVLAGVRETQYF. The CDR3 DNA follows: TGTGCCAGCAGTGTGCTAGCGGGAGTTCGGGAGACCCAGTACTTC.

The CDR3: CASTDRQRGTTDTQYF. The CDR3 DNA follows: TGTGCCAGTACGGATCGTCAGCGGGGGACCACAGATACGCAGTATTTT. The gene calls are TRBV19 and TRBJ2-3; 8 positions agree with TRBD2. Unmatched junction bases numbered 11, after V lost 7 bases and J lost 2 bases. This CDR3 region has 16 residues. CDR1 and CDR2 from the germline V gene are LNHDA and SQIVND (reference sequence). The variable domain in full, completed from reference TRBV19 and TRBJ2-3, reads DGGITQSPKYLFRKEGQNVTLSCEQNLNHDAMYWYRQDPGQGLRLIYYSQIVNDFQKGDIAEGYSVSREKKESFPLTVTSAQKNPTAFYLCASTDRQRGTTDTQYFGPGTRLTVL.

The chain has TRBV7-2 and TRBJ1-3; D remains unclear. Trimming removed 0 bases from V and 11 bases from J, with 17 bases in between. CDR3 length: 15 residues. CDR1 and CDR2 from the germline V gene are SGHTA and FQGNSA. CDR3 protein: CASSLAFQRLSAIYF. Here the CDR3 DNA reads TGTGCCAGCAGCTTAGCGTTCCAGCGTTTAAGCGCCATATATTTT.

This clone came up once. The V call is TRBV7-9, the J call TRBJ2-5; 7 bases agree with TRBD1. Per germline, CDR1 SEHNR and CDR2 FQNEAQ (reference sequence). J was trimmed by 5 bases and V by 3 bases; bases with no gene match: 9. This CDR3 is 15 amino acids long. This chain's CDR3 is CASSFWQGVGETQYF. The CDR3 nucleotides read TGTGCCAGCAGCTTCTGGCAGGGGGTCGGGGAGACCCAGTACTTC.

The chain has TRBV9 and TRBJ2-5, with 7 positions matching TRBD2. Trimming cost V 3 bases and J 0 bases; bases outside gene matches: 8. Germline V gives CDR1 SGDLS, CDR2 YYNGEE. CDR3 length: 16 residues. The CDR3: CASSADSGIYQETQYF. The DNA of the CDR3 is TGTGCCAGCAGCGCCGACAGCGGGATATACCAAGAGACCCAGTACTTC.

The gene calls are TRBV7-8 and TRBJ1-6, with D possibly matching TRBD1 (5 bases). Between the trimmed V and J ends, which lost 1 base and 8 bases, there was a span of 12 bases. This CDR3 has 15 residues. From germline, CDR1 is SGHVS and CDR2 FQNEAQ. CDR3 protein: CASSLVWGDDSPLHF. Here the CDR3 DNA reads TGTGCCAGCAGCTTAGTCTGGGGGGACGATTCACCCCTCCACTTT.

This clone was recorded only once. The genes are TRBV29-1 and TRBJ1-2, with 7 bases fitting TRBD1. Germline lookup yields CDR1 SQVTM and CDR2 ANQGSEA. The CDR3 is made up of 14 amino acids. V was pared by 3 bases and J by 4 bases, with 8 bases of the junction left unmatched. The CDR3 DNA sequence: TGCAGCGTTGAGAGCTTTGACAGGGCCTATGGCTACACCTTC. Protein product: CSVESFDRAYGYTF.

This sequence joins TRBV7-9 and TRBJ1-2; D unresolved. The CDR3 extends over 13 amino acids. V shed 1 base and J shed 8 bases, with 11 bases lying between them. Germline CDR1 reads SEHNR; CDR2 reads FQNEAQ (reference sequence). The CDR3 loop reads CASSLESRAGYTF. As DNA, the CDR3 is TGTGCCAGCAGCTTAGAGTCTCGTGCGGGCTACACCTTC.

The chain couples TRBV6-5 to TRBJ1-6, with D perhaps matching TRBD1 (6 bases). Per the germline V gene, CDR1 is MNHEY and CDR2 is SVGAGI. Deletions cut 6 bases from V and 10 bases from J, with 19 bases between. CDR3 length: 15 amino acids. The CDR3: CASSGHREGGSPLHF. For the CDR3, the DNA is TGTGCCAGCAGCGGCCACAGGGAGGGTGGATCACCCCTCCACTTT.

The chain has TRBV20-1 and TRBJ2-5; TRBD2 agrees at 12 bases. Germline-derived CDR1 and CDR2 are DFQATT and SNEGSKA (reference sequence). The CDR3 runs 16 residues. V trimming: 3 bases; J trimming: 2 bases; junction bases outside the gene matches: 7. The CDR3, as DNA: TGCAGTGCTAGTCGGCTAGCGGGAGGGTCACAAGAGACCCAGTACTTC. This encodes CSASRLAGGSQETQYF.

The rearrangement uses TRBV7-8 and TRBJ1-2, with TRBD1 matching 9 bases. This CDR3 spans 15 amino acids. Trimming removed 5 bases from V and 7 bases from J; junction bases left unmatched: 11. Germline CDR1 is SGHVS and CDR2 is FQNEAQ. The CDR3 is CASSPRTGEEGGYTF. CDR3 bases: TGTGCCAGCAGCCCCCGGACAGGGGAAGAAGGTGGCTACACCTTC.

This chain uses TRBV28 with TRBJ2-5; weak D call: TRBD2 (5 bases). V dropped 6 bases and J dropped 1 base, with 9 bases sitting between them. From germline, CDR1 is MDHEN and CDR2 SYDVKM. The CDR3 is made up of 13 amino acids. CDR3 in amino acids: CASSLGSQETQYF. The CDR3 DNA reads TGTGCCAGCAGCTTAGGGAGCCAAGAGACCCAGTACTTC.

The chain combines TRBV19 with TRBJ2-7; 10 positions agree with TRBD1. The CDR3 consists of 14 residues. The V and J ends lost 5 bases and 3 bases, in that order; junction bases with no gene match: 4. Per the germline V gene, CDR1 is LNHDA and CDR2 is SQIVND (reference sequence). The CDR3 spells CASSSRDRGYEQYF. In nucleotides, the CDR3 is TGTGCCAGTAGTTCTCGGGACAGGGGCTACGAGCAGTACTTC.

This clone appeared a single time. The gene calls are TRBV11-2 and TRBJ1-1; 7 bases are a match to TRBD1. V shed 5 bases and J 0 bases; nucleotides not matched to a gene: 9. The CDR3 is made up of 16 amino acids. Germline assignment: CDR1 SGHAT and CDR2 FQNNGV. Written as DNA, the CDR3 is TGTGCCAGCAGCCCGAGACAGGGTGGAATGAACACTGAAGCTTTCTTT. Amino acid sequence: CASSPRQGGMNTEAFF.

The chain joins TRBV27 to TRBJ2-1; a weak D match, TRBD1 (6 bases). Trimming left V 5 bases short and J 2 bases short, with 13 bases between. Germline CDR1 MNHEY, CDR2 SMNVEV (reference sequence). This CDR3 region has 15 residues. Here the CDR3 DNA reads TGTGCCAGCAGTGCAAGGACAGATACCTACAATGAGCAGTTCTTC. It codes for CASSARTDTYNEQFF.

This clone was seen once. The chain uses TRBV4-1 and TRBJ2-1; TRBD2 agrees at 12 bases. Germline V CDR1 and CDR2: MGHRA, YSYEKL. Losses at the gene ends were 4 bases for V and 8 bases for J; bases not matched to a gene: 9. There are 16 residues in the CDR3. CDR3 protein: CASSLTSGSVIDEQFF. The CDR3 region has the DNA TGCGCCAGCAGCCTGACTAGCGGGAGCGTAATCGATGAGCAGTTCTTC.

CDR3 bases: TGTGCCAGCAGCCCAGAGGATGGTCCGGGTGGCTACACCTTC. Translation: CASSPEDGPGGYTF. The chain links TRBV7-9 to TRBJ1-2; D gene unclear. V was clipped by 5 bases and J by 7 bases, with 17 bases between them. The CDR3 is 14 amino acids. The germline CDR1 and CDR2 sequences are SEHNR and FQNEAQ (reference sequence).

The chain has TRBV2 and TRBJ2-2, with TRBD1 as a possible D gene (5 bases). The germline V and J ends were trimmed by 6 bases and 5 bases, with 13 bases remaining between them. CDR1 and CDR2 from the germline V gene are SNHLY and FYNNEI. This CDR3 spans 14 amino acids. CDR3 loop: CASRGLGDTGELFF. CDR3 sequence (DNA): TGTGCCAGCAGGGGGCTAGGAGATACCGGGGAGCTGTTTTTT.

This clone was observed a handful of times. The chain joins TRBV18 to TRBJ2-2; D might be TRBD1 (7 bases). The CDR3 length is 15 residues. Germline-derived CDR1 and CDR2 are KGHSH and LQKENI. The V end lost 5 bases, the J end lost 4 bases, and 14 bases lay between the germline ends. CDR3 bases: TGTGCCAGCTCATCAGCAGGGGGGAGCACCGGGGAGCTGTTTTTT. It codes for CASSSAGGSTGELFF.

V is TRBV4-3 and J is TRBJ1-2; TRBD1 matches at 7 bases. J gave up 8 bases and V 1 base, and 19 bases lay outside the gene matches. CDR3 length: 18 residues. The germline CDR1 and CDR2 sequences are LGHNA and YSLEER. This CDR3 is CASSQAYLRQGSSSGYTF. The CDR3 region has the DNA TGCGCCAGCAGCCAAGCTTACCTCCGACAGGGATCGAGTAGCGGCTACACCTTC.

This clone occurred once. The CDR3 DNA sequence: TGTGCCAGCAGTTTAGGAAGGGGGGGGTCACCCCTCCACTTT. It translates to CASSLGRGGSPLHF. This chain uses TRBV28 with TRBJ1-6; weak D call: TRBD1 (6 bases). V was shortened by 2 bases and J by 10 bases, with 12 bases between the two germline ends. CDR3 size: 14 residues. In germline, CDR1 is MDHEN, CDR2 SYDVKM. The full variable domain, in which reference TRBV28 and TRBJ1-6 provide the parts outside the CDR3, is DVKVTQSSRYLVKRTGEKVFLECVQDMDHENMFWYRQDPGLGLRLIYFSYDVKMKEKGDIPEGYSVSREKKERFSLILESASTNQTSMYLCASSLGRGGSPLHFGNGTRLTVT.

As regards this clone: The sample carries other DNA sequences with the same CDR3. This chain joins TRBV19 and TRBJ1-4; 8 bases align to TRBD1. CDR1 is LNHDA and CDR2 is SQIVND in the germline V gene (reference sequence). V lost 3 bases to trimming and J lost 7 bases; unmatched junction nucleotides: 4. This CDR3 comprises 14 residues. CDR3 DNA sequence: TGTGCCAGTAGTATTGGAACAGGGGGTGAAAAACTGTTTTTT. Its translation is CASSIGTGGEKLFF.